This entry lists 5 T cell receptor beta chains sequenced from one sample in a study of blood T cell repertoires in COVID-19. Data came from immunoSEQ multiplex PCR; TCRdb stores just in-frame clones and leaves some out. This table has 130,000 or so clones, around 84% appearing once. Sequenced input: peripheral blood. The receptors were gathered from a woman aged 55-69 years with acute or convalescent COVID-19.

This clone was seen once. V usage is TRBV7-2 and J usage is TRBJ2-7, with 8 bases identical to TRBD1. The CDR3 has 16 amino acids. After removal of 3 bases from V and 2 bases from J, the junction contained 9 bases not matched to a gene. The germline CDR1 and CDR2 sequences are SGHTA and FQGNSA. CDR3 loop: CASSLNSGQVPYEQYF. The CDR3, as DNA: TGTGCCAGCAGCTTGAACTCGGGACAGGTTCCCTACGAGCAGTACTTC.

By proportion, this clone is medium-sized. The chain joins TRBV4-1 to TRBJ1-5, with no clear D. The germline CDR1 and CDR2 sequences are MGHRA and YSYEKL. CDR3 length: 18 amino acids. Trimming removed 1 base from V and 2 bases from J, with 18 bases in between. The CDR3 protein is CASSQVDMGIRGNQPQHF. The CDR3 DNA reads as TGCGCCAGCAGCCAAGTCGACATGGGCATCCGTGGCAATCAGCCCCAGCATTTT.

The chain combines TRBV5-4 with TRBJ2-3, with 9 bases that match TRBD2. The trim removed 3 bases at V and 2 bases at J, leaving 13 bases unmatched. CDR3 length: 18 amino acids. Germline assignment: CDR1 SGHNT and CDR2 YYREEE (reference sequence). CDR3 DNA sequence: TGTGCCAGCAGCTCTGAGGGTCCAGCGGGGGGCTCCACAGATACGCAGTATTTT. Translation: CASSSEGPAGGSTDTQYF.

This chain uses TRBV29-1 with TRBJ1-5; 10 nucleotides agree with TRBD1. V was clipped by 6 bases and J by 7 bases; unmatched bases: 9. CDR1 and CDR2 (germline): SQVTM, ANQGSEA. CDR3 size: 14 residues. CDR3 residues: CSVTTGQGYQPQHF. The CDR3 coding sequence is TGCAGCGTAACGACGGGACAGGGGTACCAGCCCCAGCATTTT.

The rearrangement uses TRBV5-6 and TRBJ1-5, with a tentative D call TRBD1 (6 bases). Deletions cut 3 bases from V and 3 bases from J, with 10 bases between. The CDR3 has 14 residues. The germline gives CDR1 SGHDT, CDR2 YYEEEE. CDR3 region: CASSWGGANQPQHF. CDR3 bases: TGTGCCAGCAGCTGGGGGGGGGCCAATCAGCCCCAGCATTTT.